This T cell receptor beta chain originates from a study of OX40 agonist ivuxolimab in advanced cancers. Study-level information: Patients were dosed with the agonistic anti-OX40 (CD134) antibody ivuxolimab. Dose-escalation patients were diagnosed with hepatocellular carcinoma, melanoma, renal cell cancer or head and neck cancer.

Trimming at V came to 5 bases and at J to 6 bases, leaving 9 bases not matched to a gene. The length of the CDR3 is 16 residues. Germline lookup yields CDR1 SGHAT and CDR2 FQNNGV. Regarding this clone: Its antigen remains unknown.

Measured with immunoSEQ multiplex PCR; TCRdb has only the in-frame clones, and not every one. The sample carries about 66,000 clones, less than 90% recorded once. Study-wide findings and caveats: CD4+ T cells averaged fewer expanded clones than CD8+ T cells.

The sequence derives from an adult with an advanced solid tumor such as melanoma, head and neck, liver or kidney cancer. This sample comprised CD4+ or CD8+ T cells sorted from blood, obtained in a trial of the OX40 agonist ivuxolimab. The J gene is TRBJ2-1, the V gene TRBV11-2; 11 nucleotides line up with TRBD2. CDR3 sequence reads: CASSPQTSGALNEQFF. For the CDR3, the DNA is TGTGCCAGCAGCCCGCAGACTAGCGGGGCCCTCAATGAGCAGTTCTTC.